This entry is about one T cell receptor (beta chain). Its specific antigen is unknown. Base qualities were left out, and no much larger clone turns up one base away. This sample stems from a study of radiation and T cells in renal cell carcinoma (TCRdb year 2020). With regard to the full study: Samples were obtained from a clinical trial, in which 15 Gy stereotactic body radiation therapy was delivered to primary renal cell carcinomas and nephrectomy was performed 4 weeks later. TCR beta sequencing covered approximately 51 samples in total, comprising some 25 tumors and about 27 peripheral blood samples. A total of 4,016,671 unique CDR3 nucleotide sequences, encoding around 2.7 million unique CDR3 amino acid sequences, were found across all 50 or so samples.

Summary of the overall study and its limitations: Dynamics of the blood repertoire were not tracked past 4 weeks after treatment. Effects of radiation dose or scheduling on the TCR repertoire could not be addressed with the single-armed trial design. Because no pretreatment tumor biopsies were available, whether clonotypes were present in the tumor at baseline could not be determined. In blood, the top tumor clonotypes increased between baseline and 2 weeks post-radiation and then shrank by 4 weeks, which suggests that tumor-resident clones expanded only transiently.

TCR beta libraries were generated from genomic DNA with the immunoSEQ kit, following the manufacturer's recommendations. Library preparation used a first multiplex PCR with proprietary primers, then a second PCR adding unique barcodes, with bead cleanups after each round. A positive control reaction and a negative control reaction, both provided in the kit, were run with every batch of samples. The final libraries underwent checking on an Agilent 4200 TapeStation D1000 ScreenTape, volumetric pooling, and quantification by qPCR. Sequencing was performed on an Illumina NextSeq500 using a MidOutput 150-cycle cartridge, with 156 Read1 cycles, 15 Index1 cycles, and the kit custom primers. The pooled library was loaded at 1.0 pM, and approximately 18% PhiX control was spiked in. Regarding the original processing steps: Vendor-processed data were analyzed in R, with a clonotype defined as all T cells sharing the same CDR3 nucleotide sequence. For clone abundance analyses, frequencies were normalized to the 10,000 most abundant clones in each sample. Before analysis, public T cell clones were removed, and these numbered fewer than six per sample on average. Tumor-enriched clonotypes and baseline blood-enriched clonotypes were defined as those with an abundance difference of at least 32-fold between compartments. A beta-binomial differential abundance model was used to identify clonotypes that were expanded or contracted between blood time points. Similarity between tumor and blood repertoires was quantified using the Baroni-Urbani and Buser coefficient, and groups were compared with two-tailed Wilcoxon tests in R. The table comes from immuneACCESS by way of TCRdb, which keeps in-frame sequences with V and J called. Part of the clones is missing from these tables; in studies checked, under half for an unresolved V gene and the rest for unknown reasons. The D gene and trimming were derived from the DNA, and the V and J assignments and clone size from that table. The sample has about 130,000 clones on record, nearly 90% of them singletons. The ten top clones hold 12% of the sample.

Spanning cysteine to phenylalanine, the CDR3 consists of 14 amino acids. Only CDR3 DNA is held: 42 bases, read in frame from base 1. Taken from the germline V gene (reference sequence), the CDR1 and CDR2 loops are SEHNR and FQNEAQ. V sheds 5 bases and J sheds 3 bases, leaving 13 bases between their ends. The sample's time point label is to be understood as: baseline pretreatment blood. In light of the paper, this sample's treatment or condition label describes: 15 Gy SBRT to primary tumor, nephrectomy 4 weeks later. To follow tumor-enriched clonotypes, serial peripheral blood was collected from radiation-treated patients at baseline and at 2 weeks and 4 weeks after SBRT. Every patient's renal cell carcinoma showed clear cell pathology. Genomic DNA for TCR sequencing was prepared using the QIAamp DNA Blood Mini Kit (Qiagen). Samples were included in the analyses only if all quality control checks were passed.

The source of this sequence is a woman aged 50 to 65 with renal cell carcinoma. The rearrangement joined TRBV7-9 to TRBJ1-1; the D gene assignment is ambiguous. The sequenced sample was blood, obtained from a patient whose treatment included radiotherapy and nephrectomy. Read as DNA, the sequence is TGTGCCAGCAGCGGGAGGTCGGGGTACACTGAAGCTTTCTTT. Its product reads: CASSGRSGYTEAFF. This CDR3, with the reference TRBV7-9 and TRBJ1-1 proteins standing in past its ends, gives the full variable domain DTGVSQNPRHKITKRGQNVTFRCDPISEHNRLYWYRQTLGQGPEFLTYFQNEAQLEKSRLLSDRFSAERPKGSFSTLEIQRTEQGDSAMYLCASSGRSGYTEAFFGQGTRLTVV.